The 14 T cell receptor beta chains presented below share a single source sample, sequenced in a study of T cells in Graves' hyperthyroidism and ophthalmopathy. Amplified regions were TCR beta CDR3 sequences from RNA transcripts. HTBI primers were employed in a first-round RT-PCR of the TCR CDR3. TCRdb independently ran MiXCR on the multiplex PCR reads; one entry per CDR3 protein. The sample lists under 300,000 distinct CDR3 sequences, about an eighth occurring once. Sequenced sample: blood. All receptors come from a woman in her 30s with Graves' hyperthyroidism that later progressed to Graves' ophthalmopathy.

Of note for this clonotype: Possible read error: a much larger clone is one base away. The J gene is TRBJ2-1, the V gene TRBV29-1, with 11 bases that match TRBD2. The CDR3 runs to 13 residues. V shed 4 bases and J 6 bases; nucleotides not matched to a gene: 2. Germline CDR1 and CDR2: SQVTM and ANQGSEA. The CDR3 region has the DNA TGCAGCGTTGCAGGGACTAGCGGCAATGAGCAGTTCTTC. Translation: CSVAGTSGNEQFF.

Here the CDR3 DNA reads TGTGCCAGCAGCCTAGTGGCGGGAGGAAGCACAGATACGCAGTATTTT. Translating it yields CASSLVAGGSTDTQYF. The V call is TRBV7-6, the J call TRBJ2-3, with 8 nucleotides matching TRBD2. J gave up 0 bases and V 5 bases, and 7 bases lay outside the gene matches. CDR3 length equals 16 residues. The V gene's germline CDR1 is SGHVS and CDR2 FNYEAQ.

This clonotype appeared many times. The V and J genes are TRBV6-1 and TRBJ1-1; the match to TRBD1 covers 10 bases. The germline gives CDR1 MNHNS, CDR2 SASEGT. The CDR3 runs 16 residues. Germline trimming cut 6 bases from V and 0 bases from J; bases unmatched to any gene: 7. The DNA of the CDR3 is TGTGCCAGCAGCAGGGGACAGGGGAGGTTGAACACTGAAGCTTTCTTT. It is translated as CASSRGQGRLNTEAFF.

Points on this clonotype: This sequence may be a read error, since a much larger clone differs from it by one base. The chain carries TRBV27 and TRBJ2-1; TRBD1 matches at 8 bases. This CDR3 has 16 amino acids. Germline V gene lookup returns CDR1 MNHEY and CDR2 SMNVEV (reference sequence). In DNA, the CDR3 is TGTGCCAGCAGTTTCACAGGGGGAAGCTCCTGCAATGAGCAGTTCTTC. It codes for CASSFTGGSSCNEQFF.

This clonotype was counted ten times or more. This sequence joins TRBV18 and TRBJ2-7, with D possibly matching TRBD1 (5 bases). The V end lost 3 bases, the J end lost 6 bases, and 12 bases lay between the germline ends. The CDR3 is 13 amino acids. The germline gives CDR1 KGHSH, CDR2 LQKENI. As DNA, the CDR3 is TGTGCCAGCTCACCGCCGACAGTAGCCGAGCAGTACTTC. Its translation: CASSPPTVAEQYF.

The chain couples TRBV2 to TRBJ1-6; TRBD1 agrees at 9 bases. After removal of 9 bases from V and 6 bases from J, the junction contained 3 bases not matched to a gene. Germline V lookup: CDR1 SNHLY, CDR2 FYNNEI. The CDR3 is 13 residues long. The CDR3 protein is CARQGASNSPLHF. The CDR3 nucleotides read TGTGCCAGACAGGGGGCGAGTAATTCACCCCTCCACTTT.

This clonotype was picked up many times. The CDR3 DNA reads as TGTGCCAGCAGCTACATGGGGTCCTATAATTCACCCCTCCACTTT. It codes for CASSYMGSYNSPLHF. The chain links TRBV28 to TRBJ1-6; D unresolved. Germline lookup yields CDR1 MDHEN and CDR2 SYDVKM. Between the trimmed V and J ends, which lost 6 bases and 1 base, there was a span of 10 bases. This CDR3 has 15 amino acids.

For this clonotype: Just one base apart from a much larger clone, this may be a read error. The gene calls are TRBV5-6 and TRBJ2-7, with D maybe TRBD2 (7 bases). The DNA end is a closer match to TRBJ2-1, so the J assignment may be wrong. Germline CDR1 reads SGHDT; CDR2 reads YYEEEE. CDR3 size: 19 residues. DNA of the CDR3: TGTGCCAGCAGCTTGGTTTACCCTGGGGGCGGGAGTGTCGGCTACGAGCAGTTCTTC. It encodes CASSLVYPGGGSVGYEQFF.

CDR3 protein: CASSLLREGPGELFF. CDR3 nucleotides: TGTGCCAGCAGCTTATTGCGGGAGGGCCCCGGGGAGCTGTTTTTT. The chain has TRBV7-9 and TRBJ2-2; 9 positions match TRBD2. Germline assignment: CDR1 SEHNR and CDR2 FQNEAQ (reference sequence). This CDR3 comprises 15 residues. The V segment lost 2 bases and the J segment 6 bases; nucleotides outside the gene matches: 4. The complete variable domain, with remaining parts taken from reference TRBV7-9 and TRBJ2-2, reads DTGVSQNPRHKITKRGQNVTFRCDPISEHNRLYWYRQTLGQGPEFLTYFQNEAQLEKSRLLSDRFSAERPKGSFSTLEIQRTEQGDSAMYLCASSLLREGPGELFFGEGSRLTVL.

This clonotype was counted at least ten times. The chain joins TRBV6-1 to TRBJ2-1, with 9 nucleotides matching TRBD2. This CDR3 spans 18 amino acids. The germline V gene encodes CDR1 MNHNS and CDR2 SASEGT. Trimming cost V 5 bases and J 8 bases; bases outside gene matches: 19. CDR3 residues: CASSYLPRASGMRDEQFF. CDR3 sequence (DNA): TGTGCCAGCAGTTACCTACCCCGGGCTAGCGGGATGAGGGATGAGCAGTTCTTC.

This clonotype was picked up many times. The V and J genes are TRBV20-1 and TRBJ1-5; no definite D call. This CDR3 is 12 amino acids long. CDR1 DFQATT and CDR2 SNEGSKA come from the germline V gene (reference sequence). The V end was cut by 1 base, the J end by 5 bases, with 6 bases between. This CDR3 is CSARGAYQPQHF. CDR3 bases: TGCAGTGCTAGAGGTGCTTATCAGCCCCAGCATTTT.

This clonotype came up many times. J is TRBJ1-5 and V is TRBV28, with D hard to call. The ends were cut back, 7 bases at V and 4 bases at J, with 11 bases in the middle. CDR3 length: 13 residues. Germline CDR1 MDHEN, CDR2 SYDVKM. Here the CDR3 DNA reads TGTGCCAGCATTTCAGAGGGTAATCAGCCCCAGCATTTT. Translating it yields CASISEGNQPQHF.

This clonotype was counted only a few times. The chain recombines TRBV29-1 with TRBJ2-1; D unresolved. Germline values: CDR1 SQVTM, CDR2 ANQGSEA. CDR3 size: 15 residues. The V end was cut by 6 bases, the J end by 0 bases, with 15 bases between. This CDR3 is CSVAEERNSYNEQFF. The CDR3 coding sequence is TGCAGCGTAGCCGAGGAGCGTAACTCCTACAATGAGCAGTTCTTC.

As to this clonotype: A read error may explain this, as a much larger clone is one base away. This rearrangement joins TRBV10-3 to TRBJ2-1, with D uncertain. V was shortened by 2 bases and J by 8 bases, with 22 bases between the two germline ends. The germline V gene has CDR1 ENHRY and CDR2 SYGVKD. The CDR3 has 17 amino acids. The CDR3 region has the DNA TGTGCCATCAGTGAGACAAGGGCTCTCGGTTTAGGATATGAGCAGTTCTTC. Translating it yields CAISETRALGLGYEQFF.